Below, 6 T cell receptor beta chains from the same sample are listed, as sequenced in a study of blood T cell repertoires in COVID-19. Measured with immunoSEQ multiplex PCR; TCRdb has only the in-frame clones, and not every one. The sample shows roughly 400,000 clones, about 87% of them seen only once. Material for sequencing was peripheral blood. The receptors stem from a woman between 55 and 75 years old with COVID-19, enrolled during active disease.

This clone was seen more than once but under ten times. The rearrangement links TRBV19 to TRBJ1-5, with D hard to call. This CDR3 region has 16 residues. Germline CDR1 reads LNHDA; CDR2 reads SQIVND (reference sequence). Deletions cut 9 bases from V and 1 base from J, with 19 bases between. The CDR3 nucleotides are TGTGCCAGCCGGAGAGGTTTTTCCCCAAGCAATCAGCCCCAGCATTTT. Residues: CASRRGFSPSNQPQHF. Together with reference TRBV19 and TRBJ1-5, the CDR3 gives the full variable domain: DGGITQSPKYLFRKEGQNVTLSCEQNLNHDAMYWYRQDPGQGLRLIYYSQIVNDFQKGDIAEGYSVSREKKESFPLTVTSAQKNPTAFYLCASRRGFSPSNQPQHFGDGTRLSIL.

The chain couples TRBV15 to TRBJ2-5; 8 bases line up with TRBD2. The CDR3 is 16 residues long. Trimming took 8 bases from V and 1 from J; bases not matched to a gene: 12. Germline assignment: CDR1 LNHNV and CDR2 YYDKDF (reference sequence). The CDR3 DNA reads TGTGCCACCCAAATAAGTAGCGGGGCGATCCAAGAGACCCAGTACTTC. This translates into CATQISSGAIQETQYF.

V is TRBV7-9 and J is TRBJ1-2; D perhaps matches TRBD1 (5 bases). The germline V gene has CDR1 SEHNR and CDR2 FQNEAQ (reference sequence). The CDR3 covers 15 residues. The V end lost 5 bases, the J end lost 1 base, and 14 bases lay between the germline ends. CDR3: CASSTNGGVNYGYTF. CDR3 bases: TGTGCCAGCAGCACCAATGGGGGGGTTAACTATGGCTACACCTTC.

V usage is TRBV28 and J usage is TRBJ1-5, with 8 bases aligning to TRBD1. CDR1 is MDHEN and CDR2 is SYDVKM in the germline V gene. V gave up 4 bases and J gave up 0 bases; unmatched junction bases: 2. CDR3 length equals 15 residues. This CDR3 reads CASSSTGGSNQPQHF. The CDR3 DNA reads as TGTGCCAGCAGTTCCACAGGGGGTAGCAATCAGCCCCAGCATTTT.

V gene TRBV6-6 combines with J gene TRBJ1-2; 7 nucleotides align to TRBD1. V shed 5 bases, J shed 1 base, and the junction held 13 bases outside the gene matches. This CDR3 is 17 amino acids long. Germline CDR1 MNHNY, CDR2 SVGAGI (reference sequence). The CDR3 coding sequence is TGTGCCAGCAGTCTTCTAAGGGGGACAGTAGATAACTATGGCTACACCTTC. This translates into CASSLLRGTVDNYGYTF.

The chain couples TRBV3-1 (or the pseudogene TRBV3-2) to TRBJ2-3, with 14 bases lining up with TRBD2. Germline V CDR1 and CDR2: LGHDT, YNNKEL (reference sequence). The J segment lost 6 bases and the V segment lost 8 bases, leaving 4 bases of the junction unmatched. The CDR3 has 14 amino acids. The CDR3 spells CASRTSGGRDTQYF. The CDR3 nucleotides are TGTGCCAGCCGGACTAGCGGGGGGCGGGATACGCAGTATTTT.